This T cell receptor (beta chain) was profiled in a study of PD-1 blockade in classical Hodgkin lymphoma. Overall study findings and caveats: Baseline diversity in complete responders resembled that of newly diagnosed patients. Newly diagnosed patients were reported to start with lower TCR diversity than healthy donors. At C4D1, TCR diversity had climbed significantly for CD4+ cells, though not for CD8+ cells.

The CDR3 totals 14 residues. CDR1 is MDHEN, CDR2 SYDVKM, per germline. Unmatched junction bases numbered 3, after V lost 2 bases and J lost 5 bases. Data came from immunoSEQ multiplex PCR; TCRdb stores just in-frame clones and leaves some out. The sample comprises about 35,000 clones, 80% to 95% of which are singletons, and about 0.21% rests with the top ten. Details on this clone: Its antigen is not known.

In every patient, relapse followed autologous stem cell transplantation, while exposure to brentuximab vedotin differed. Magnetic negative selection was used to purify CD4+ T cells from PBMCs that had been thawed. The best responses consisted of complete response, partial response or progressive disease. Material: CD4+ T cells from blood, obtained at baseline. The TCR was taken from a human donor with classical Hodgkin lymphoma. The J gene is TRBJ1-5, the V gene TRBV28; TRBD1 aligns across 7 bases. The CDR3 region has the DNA TGTGCCAGCAGTTTACGGACAGGCTATCAGCCCCAGCATTTT. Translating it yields CASSLRTGYQPQHF.